This TCR beta chain derives from a study of blood T cell repertoires in COVID-19. At the level of the study: Samples came from the United States, Italy and Spain, spanning acute and convalescent COVID-19. PBMCs, B-cell-depleted T cells, or T cells were the source of the cDNA or gDNA that made up the material.

Per the authors' pipeline: Scientists estimated how many nucleated cells there were by amplifying reference gene primers. Some clones are missing from TCRdb's copy, which holds only in-frame ones; the method was immunoSEQ multiplex PCR. V, J and clone size are those of that table, while D and trimming were read from the DNA. The sample records fewer than 250,000 clones, about 85% being singletons. From germline, CDR1 is MNHEY and CDR2 SMNVEV (reference sequence). The CDR3 extends over 15 amino acids. The ends lost 7 bases at V and 5 bases at J; junction bases unmatched: 10. This clonotype was sampled from a man in his forties with acute or convalescent COVID-19. The chain joins TRBV27 to TRBJ2-7, with 11 nucleotides matching TRBD2. Input material: peripheral blood. CDR3 coding DNA: TGTGCCAGCACCTCCTGGACTAGCGGGCTCAACGAGCAGTACTTC. It codes for CASTSWTSGLNEQYF.